The 19 T cell receptor beta chains below were found in one sample sequenced in a study of patients and donors after allogeneic stem cell transplantation. A single record per CDR3 protein comes from TCRdb applying MiXCR to the RT-PCR reads. This table has 900,000 to 1,000,000 distinct CDR3 sequences, 15% to 20% appearing once. The specimen was blood, either unsorted or a sorted T cell fraction (not recorded which). These receptor sequences come from a human donor who was either an allogeneic HSCT recipient or a stem cell or donor lymphocyte infusion donor (not recorded which). It is not recorded whose cells these are; they may come from a transplant donor.

This clonotype was counted only a few times. The chain recombines TRBV7-6 with TRBJ2-7; tentative D call: TRBD2 (5 bases). This CDR3 is built from 17 residues. The germline CDR1 and CDR2 sequences are SGHVS and FNYEAQ. Trimming took 1 base from V and 2 from J, leaving 18 bases between them. The chain's CDR3 is CASSLGDTSGSPYEQYF. The CDR3, as DNA: TGTGCCAGCAGCTTAGGCGATACTAGTGGGAGCCCCTACGAGCAGTACTTC. Filled out from reference TRBV7-6 and TRBJ2-7, the complete variable domain reads GAGVSQSPRYKVTKRGQDVALRCDPISGHVSLYWYRQALGQGPEFLTYFNYEAQQDKSGLPNDRFSAERPEGSISTLTIQRTEQRDSAMYRCASSLGDTSGSPYEQYFGPGTRLTVT.

This clonotype has only a few counts. This chain connects TRBV7-3 to TRBJ2-1; a possible D gene is TRBD2 (6 bases). Trimming removed 5 bases at V and 6 bases at J, with 20 bases between. Germline lookup yields CDR1 SGHTA and CDR2 FQGTGA. The CDR3 has 16 residues. DNA of the CDR3: TGTGCCAGCAGCCCGGGGACCGGAGGAGGGGCCAATGAGCAGTTCTTC. It translates to CASSPGTGGGANEQFF.

This clonotype has just a few counts. CDR3 nucleotide sequence: TGTGCCAGCAGCTCGTCCGGGACTAGTGGGGAGACCCAGTACTTC. Its protein product is CASSSSGTSGETQYF. The chain has TRBV11-2 and TRBJ2-5; 8 bases map to TRBD2. J was trimmed by 5 bases and V by 4 bases; bases with no gene match: 9. This CDR3 contains 15 residues. Germline CDR1 SGHAT, CDR2 FQNNGV.

This clonotype was observed many times. The rearrangement joins TRBV29-1 to TRBJ2-1, with D perhaps matching TRBD1 or TRBD2 (5 bases each). With 5 bases removed from V and 6 bases from J, the gap between germline ends came to 14 bases. Per the germline V gene, CDR1 is SQVTM and CDR2 is ANQGSEA. The CDR3 totals 13 residues. The chain's CDR3 is CSVCWGSGNEQFF. CDR3 coding DNA: TGCAGCGTTTGTTGGGGGAGTGGCAATGAGCAGTTCTTC.

The chain couples TRBV7-2 to TRBJ1-1; D unclear. The CDR3 runs to 14 residues. Trimming took 5 bases from V and 4 from J, leaving 14 bases between them. CDR1 is SGHTA and CDR2 is FQGNSA in the germline V gene. CDR3 loop: CASSPFRKATEAFF. For the CDR3, the DNA is TGTGCCAGCAGCCCCTTCCGTAAGGCCACTGAAGCTTTCTTT.

The V gene is TRBV3-1, the J gene TRBJ1-5; 8 bases are a match to TRBD1. The CDR3 totals 14 residues. V lost 1 base to trimming and J lost 6 bases; unmatched junction nucleotides: 2. Germline V gene data show CDR1 as LGHDT and CDR2 as YNNKEL (reference sequence). CDR3 protein: CASSQGTGFQPQHF. For the CDR3, the DNA is TGTGCCAGCAGCCAAGGGACAGGGTTTCAGCCCCAGCATTTT. The complete variable domain, with remaining parts taken from reference TRBV3-1 and TRBJ1-5, reads DTAVSQTPKYLVTQMGNDKSIKCEQNLGHDTMYWYKQDSKKFLKIMFSYNNKELIINETVPNRFSPKSPDKAHLNLHINSLELGDSAVYFCASSQGTGFQPQHFGDGTRLSIL.

This clonotype has only a few counts. The chain combines TRBV7-2 with TRBJ2-5, with a possible D match to TRBD2 (5 bases). Germline CDR1 SGHTA, CDR2 FQGNSA. The CDR3 covers 14 residues. The V and J ends lost 0 bases and 1 base respectively, with 6 bases between them. Here the CDR3 DNA reads TGTGCCAGCAGCTTAGCACTAGTCCAAGAGACCCAGTACTTC. Translating gives CASSLALVQETQYF.

This clonotype was seen only a few times. This chain joins TRBV2 and TRBJ1-5; D gene unclear. Germline assignment: CDR1 SNHLY and CDR2 FYNNEI. The CDR3 totals 15 residues. V lost 3 bases and J lost 0, with 9 bases in between. The CDR3 region has the DNA TGTGCCAGCAGTGATGAAAAGCTTAGCAATCAGCCCCAGCATTTT. Its translation: CASSDEKLSNQPQHF. The entire variable domain, with the rest obtained from reference TRBV2 and TRBJ1-5, is as follows: EPEVTQTPSHQVTQMGQEVILRCVPISNHLYFYWYRQILGQKVEFLVSFYNNEISEKSEIFDDQFSVERPDGSNFTLKIRSTKLEDSAMYFCASSDEKLSNQPQHFGDGTRLSIL.

V is TRBV2 and J is TRBJ2-5; no firm D call. Germline CDR1 and CDR2: SNHLY and FYNNEI. With 7 bases removed from V and 4 bases from J, the gap between germline ends came to 16 bases. The CDR3 extends over 14 amino acids. The CDR3 sequence is CASMTAALGETQYF. The CDR3 nucleotides read TGTGCCAGCATGACGGCAGCCTTGGGAGAGACCCAGTACTTC.

This clonotype was seen many times. The gene calls are TRBV12-3 or TRBV12-4 and TRBJ2-2, with D possibly being TRBD1 (5 bases). Trimming left V 2 bases short and J 1 base short, with 11 bases between. CDR3 length: 16 amino acids. The CDR3 coding sequence is TGTGCCAGCAGTTTATGGCCAGACAGGAACACCGGGGAGCTGTTTTTT. It is translated as CASSLWPDRNTGELFF.

There are a few counts of this clonotype. This chain uses TRBV30 with TRBJ2-3, with D possibly being TRBD2 (5 bases). V was clipped by 8 bases and J by 0 bases, with 15 bases between them. Germline V lookup: CDR1 GTSNPN, CDR2 SVGIG (reference sequence). This CDR3 has 14 residues. In DNA form, the CDR3 reads TGTGCCCTCCAAAGCCGGAGGAGCACAGATACGCAGTATTTT. Translation: CALQSRRSTDTQYF.

J is TRBJ2-7 and V is TRBV4-1; perhaps TRBD2 as D (5 bases). Germline CDR1 MGHRA, CDR2 YSYEKL. Trimming took off 1 base at V and 4 bases at J, with 14 bases between the two ends. The CDR3 length is 15 residues. CDR3 protein: CASSQVTGRGYEQYF. The CDR3, as DNA: TGCGCCAGCAGCCAAGTCACCGGCCGGGGTTACGAGCAGTACTTC.

This clonotype showed up just a few times. The gene calls are TRBV6-1 and TRBJ1-2; possibly TRBD1 for D (5 bases). The CDR3 covers 13 residues. CDR1 MNHNS and CDR2 SASEGT come from the germline V gene. The V end was cut by 6 bases, the J end by 8 bases, with 16 bases between. The CDR3 region is CASRKVAGQGYTF. CDR3 DNA sequence: TGTGCCAGCAGAAAAGTGGCAGGGCAAGGCTACACCTTC.

This chain uses TRBV27 with TRBJ1-2, with 11 bases identical to TRBD1. Trimming cost V 2 bases and J 7 bases; bases outside gene matches: 12. CDR3 length: 17 residues. Germline V gene data show CDR1 as MNHEY and CDR2 as SMNVEV (reference sequence). The CDR3 is CASSLGYRGTGGSGYTF. In DNA, the CDR3 is TGTGCCAGCAGTTTAGGTTACCGAGGGACAGGGGGTTCTGGCTACACCTTC.

This clonotype was seen many times. This chain links TRBV29-1 with TRBJ2-1, with 8 bases identical to TRBD2. This CDR3 spans 13 amino acids. V lost 4 bases and J lost 4; bases outside the gene matches: 3. CDR1 is SQVTM and CDR2 is ANQGSEA in the germline V gene. The CDR3 bases are TGCAGCGTTGTCGGGGGGGAATACAATGAGCAGTTCTTC. This sequence encodes CSVVGGEYNEQFF.

A few counts support this clonotype. J is TRBJ2-3 and V is TRBV12-3 or TRBV12-4, with TRBD2 matching 8 bases. The J segment lost 2 bases and the V segment lost 1 base, leaving 5 bases of the junction unmatched. The CDR3 spans 16 residues. CDR3 sequence (DNA): TGTGCCAGCAGTTTAGTGTCTAGCGGGTCCACAGATACGCAGTATTTT. The encoded protein is CASSLVSSGSTDTQYF.

The genes are TRBV3-1 and TRBJ1-1; maybe TRBD1 (5 bases). Germline V gene lookup returns CDR1 LGHDT and CDR2 YNNKEL (reference sequence). This CDR3 has 16 amino acids. Trimming removed 0 bases at V and 0 bases at J, with 11 bases between. The CDR3, as DNA: TGTGCCAGCAGCCAAGAACCAGGGCGCATGAACACTGAAGCTTTCTTT. Translation: CASSQEPGRMNTEAFF.

The chain employs TRBV12-3 or TRBV12-4 and TRBJ1-2, with no clear D. Deletions cut 5 bases from V and 5 bases from J, with 6 bases between. The CDR3 contains 11 residues. CDR3 loop: CASSDTYGYTF. CDR3 sequence (DNA): TGTGCCAGCAGTGACACTTATGGCTACACCTTC.

This clonotype was counted only a few times. This sequence joins TRBV12-3 or TRBV12-4 and TRBJ1-2; possible D gene TRBD1, 5 bases. The CDR3 covers 15 residues. Trimming left V 2 bases short and J 6 bases short, with 16 bases between. CDR3 sequence (DNA): TGTGCCAGCAGTTTATTCGGGGCCGAGGTTGATGGCTACACCTTC. It yields the protein CASSLFGAEVDGYTF.